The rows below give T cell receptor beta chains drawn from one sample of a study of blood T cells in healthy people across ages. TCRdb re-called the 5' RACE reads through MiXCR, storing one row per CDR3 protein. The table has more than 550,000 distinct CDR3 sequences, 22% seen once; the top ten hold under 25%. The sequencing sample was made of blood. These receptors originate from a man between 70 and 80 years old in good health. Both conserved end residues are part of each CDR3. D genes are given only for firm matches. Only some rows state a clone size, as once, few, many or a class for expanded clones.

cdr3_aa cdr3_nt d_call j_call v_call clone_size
CAIRGTEQTEAFF TGTGCCATCAGGGGGACCGAACAAACTGAAGCTTTCTTT NA TRBJ1-1 TRBV10-3 NA
CASSLIGGGRDTQYF TGTGCCAGCAGCCTGATAGGAGGGGGCAGAGATACGCAGTATTTT NA TRBJ2-3 TRBV7-3 NA
CASSGTNTDTGELFF TGTGCCAGCAGCGGGACAAACACGGACACCGGGGAGCTGTTTTTT NA TRBJ2-2 TRBV11-2 NA
CSATSTGVGGEQFF TGCAGTGCTACGTCGACAGGGGTAGGGGGTGAGCAGTTCTTC TRBD1 TRBJ2-1 TRBV20-1 few
CASKPELSNQPQHF TGTGCCAGCAAACCGGAACTAAGCAATCAGCCCCAGCATTTT NA TRBJ1-5 TRBV6-5 NA
CASRPVGQGFEKLFF TGTGCCAGCAGGCCGGTTGGACAGGGTTTTGAAAAACTGTTTTTT TRBD1 TRBJ1-4 TRBV6-6 NA
CSVEDFPLADTQYF TGCAGCGTTGAAGATTTCCCGCTCGCAGATACGCAGTATTTT NA TRBJ2-3 TRBV29-1 few
CASRTGATDTQYF TGCGCCAGCAGAACAGGAGCCACAGATACGCAGTATTTT NA TRBJ2-3 TRBV5-1 NA
CAISRDRGGTEAFF TGTGCCATCAGTAGGGACAGGGGTGGCACTGAAGCTTTCTTT TRBD1 TRBJ1-1 TRBV10-3 NA
CASSRWDRGGETQYF TGTGCCAGCAGCCGGTGGGACAGGGGAGGGGAGACCCAGTACTTC TRBD1 TRBJ2-5 TRBV7-8 few
CASNGGARNEQFF TGTGCCAGCAACGGGGGAGCTAGGAATGAGCAGTTCTTC NA TRBJ2-1 TRBV12-3/TRBV12-4 NA
CASSDLRGESPLHF TGTGCCAGCAGTGATTTGAGGGGGGAATCACCCCTCCACTTT NA TRBJ1-6 TRBV2 NA
CAWSVGSSYNEQFF TGTGCCTGGAGTGTGGGGAGCTCCTACAATGAGCAGTTCTTC NA TRBJ2-1 TRBV30 NA
CASSTLFGSQFF TGCGCCAGCAGCACACTTTTTGGATCGCAGTTCTTC NA TRBJ2-1 TRBV5-1 NA
CASRSQPGLTGDTQYF TGTGCCAGCAGATCGCAACCGGGACTTACCGGAGATACGCAGTATTTT NA TRBJ2-3 TRBV5-6 NA
CASSFDGRTNYGYTF TGTGCCAGCAGCTTTGACGGCAGGACTAACTATGGCTACACCTTC NA TRBJ1-2 TRBV11-2 few
CAISSQETDTQYF TGTGCCATCAGTTCACAGGAGACGGATACGCAGTATTTT NA TRBJ2-3 TRBV10-3 NA
CSARWLAGGELFF TGCAGTGCTAGATGGCTAGCGGGCGGGGAGCTGTTTTTT TRBD2 TRBJ2-2 TRBV20-1 NA
CSARDPMRDTQYF TGCAGTGCTAGAGATCCCATGCGAGATACGCAGTATTTT NA TRBJ2-3 TRBV20-1 few
CASSPIETSSTDTQYF TGTGCCAGCAGCCCAATTGAGACTAGCAGCACAGATACGCAGTATTTT TRBD2 TRBJ2-3 TRBV9 NA
CASSQGGGSVNYGYTF TGCGCCAGCAGCCAAGGGGGAGGGTCGGTTAACTATGGCTACACCTTC NA TRBJ1-2 TRBV4-1 NA
CASSLGTGTGEYF TGTGCCAGCAGTTTGGGTACCGGGACAGGGGAATATTTT TRBD1 TRBJ2-3 TRBV12-3/TRBV12-4 NA
CASSQDSTGGSQHF TGTGCCAGCAGCCAAGATTCTACTGGGGGCTCTCAGCATTTT NA TRBJ1-5 TRBV3-1 few
CASSQGEGGETQYF TGTGCCAGCAGCCAGGGTGAGGGTGGAGAGACCCAGTACTTC NA TRBJ2-5 TRBV4-2 few
CASSPAVTGGDTQYF TGTGCCAGCAGTCCTGCGGTCACAGGTGGGGATACGCAGTATTTT NA TRBJ2-3 TRBV12-3/TRBV12-4 many
CSATNGGGTDTQYF TGCAGTGCGACAAACGGTGGGGGCACAGATACGCAGTATTTT NA TRBJ2-3 TRBV20-1 few
CSVADRTDTGELFF TGCAGCGTGGCTGACAGGACCGACACCGGGGAGCTGTTTTTT NA TRBJ2-2 TRBV29-1 NA
CASSPGVRLPPLDEQYF TGCGCCAGCAGCCCTGGGGTCCGCCTCCCCCCTCTCGACGAGCAGTACTTC NA TRBJ2-7 TRBV5-1 NA
CASSDPSGGRQETQYF TGTGCCAGCAGCGATCCTAGCGGGGGTCGCCAAGAGACCCAGTACTTC TRBD2 TRBJ2-5 TRBV28 NA
CASSSQEAARETQYF TGTGCCAGCAGTTCGCAGGAGGCAGCCAGAGAGACCCAGTACTTC NA TRBJ2-5 TRBV12-3/TRBV12-4 few
CSVPGTAYTEAFF TGCAGCGTCCCCGGTACAGCCTACACTGAAGCTTTCTTT NA TRBJ1-1 TRBV29-1 NA
CASSLTNGRSESQYF TGTGCCAGCAGTCTCACTAACGGGAGGAGTGAGTCCCAGTACTTC TRBD2 TRBJ2-5 TRBV7-3 NA
CASSLHSTDTQYF TGCGCCAGCAGCTTGCACAGCACAGATACGCAGTATTTT NA TRBJ2-3 TRBV5-1 NA
CASSLAGGKNFGYTF TGTGCCAGCAGTTTAGCAGGGGGCAAGAATTTTGGCTACACCTTC TRBD1 TRBJ1-2 TRBV12-3/TRBV12-4 NA
CASSSDFSGANVLTF TGCGCCAGCAGCTCAGACTTCTCTGGGGCCAACGTCCTGACTTTC NA TRBJ2-6 TRBV5-1 many
CASSSLTSGDSYEQYF TGTGCCAGCAGCTCGTTGACTAGCGGGGACTCCTACGAGCAGTACTTC TRBD2 TRBJ2-7 TRBV4-2 NA
CASSPQGLQPQHF TGTGCCAGCAGCCCTCAGGGGCTTCAGCCCCAGCATTTT NA TRBJ1-5 TRBV7-2 NA
CSARDQAGPTRGYTF TGCAGTGCTAGAGATCAAGCGGGTCCAACGAGAGGCTACACCTTC NA TRBJ1-2 TRBV20-1 few
CASGGGSLYGHTF TGCGCCAGCGGGGGAGGGAGCCTCTATGGCCACACCTTC NA TRBJ1-2 TRBV10-2 NA
CATSHGGTLNTGELFF TGTGCCACCTCACATGGAGGGACTTTGAACACCGGGGAGCTGTTTTTT NA TRBJ2-2 TRBV15 NA
CSARDLAGYTIYF TGCAGTGCTAGGGACCTAGCGGGGTACACCATATATTTT NA TRBJ1-3 TRBV20-1 NA
CASSNWDATNEKLFF TGTGCCAGTAGTAACTGGGATGCAACTAATGAAAAACTGTTTTTT NA TRBJ1-4 TRBV19 few
CATSDPGLASDTQYF TGTGCCACCAGTGATCCGGGACTAGCTTCAGATACGCAGTATTTT TRBD2 TRBJ2-3 TRBV24-1 NA
CASSTPGGGNQPQHF TGTGCCAGTAGTACCCCTGGCGGAGGAAATCAGCCCCAGCATTTT NA TRBJ1-5 TRBV19 NA
CASSQGEKQYF TGTGCCAGCAGCCAAGGGGAGAAGCAGTACTTC NA TRBJ2-7 TRBV14 NA